Reported below is one T cell receptor (beta chain). This record belongs to a study of shared clonotypes between healthy human individuals. CDR1 and CDR2 from the germline V gene are GTSNPN and SVGIG (reference sequence). Trimming stripped 2 bases from V and 2 bases from J, with 16 bases between. The CDR3 contains 16 residues. Assay execution took place at the deep level. The repertoire was sequenced with immunoSEQ multiplex PCR; TCRdb's copy has only in-frame clones and lacks some. The sample consists of around 2.5 million clones, approximately 94% of them appearing once. Sequencing was carried out using naive CD4+ T cells from PBMCs. The sample's subset: CD45RA+ positively selected. The chain uses TRBV30 and TRBJ1-5; D is unresolved. This clonotype was sampled from a young man in good health. Some clones in this sample may be carry-over from other donors' samples. The DNA for the CDR3 is TGTGCCTGGAGTCGTCGCGACGTTGGGCGCAATCAGCCCCAGCATTTT. Translation: CAWSRRDVGRNQPQHF.